This T cell receptor beta chain was captured in a study of early T cells in non-severe SARS-CoV-2 infection. Study-level information: Sequencing input comprised bulk RNA from unsorted whole blood; chain pairing was not available. General study results and limits: Matching with VDJdb favored anti-spike CD8 responses (missing private and CD4 specificities).

The CDR3 has 14 residues. Trimming took 4 bases from V and 0 from J, leaving 10 bases between them. Germline V gene data show CDR1 as ENHRY and CDR2 as SYGVKD. The sample holds many counts of this clonotype. The antigen is undetermined. Individual cDNA molecules received unique molecular identifiers during library preparation. TCRdb called the 5' RACE reads again in MiXCR, with one record for every CDR3 protein. The sample shows about 80,000 distinct CDR3 sequences, 9% to 10% of them seen only once. The sample consisted of whole blood. This clonotype was sampled from an adult who was a healthcare worker with PCR-confirmed SARS-CoV-2 infection or an uninfected control (not recorded which). The chain links TRBV10-3 to TRBJ2-7; D is uncertain. CDR3: CAISGRASSYEQYF. The CDR3 region has the DNA TGTGCCATCAGTGGCCGGGCGAGCTCCTACGAGCAGTACTTC.